The 16 T cell receptor beta chains listed next were all sequenced from one sample in a study of PD-L1 blockade in urothelial cancer (dated by TCRdb to the late 2010s). To prepare the library, the immunoSEQ multiplex PCR assay was applied. In TCRdb, the immuneACCESS table is reduced to in-frame sequences with V and J assigned. These tables do not hold every clone; where another copy was compared, an unresolved V gene accounts for under half, and the others remain unexplained. For this sample there are some 90,000 clones; around 90% appear just once. In total, the top ten clones hold 0.97% of the sample. Explained via the paper, the time point label denotes: pretreatment peripheral blood. The sample here was PBMCs, taken around atezolizumab (anti-PD-L1) treatment. The receptors stem from a woman aged 80 or older with urothelial cancer.

J is TRBJ2-1 and V is TRBV7-2; 7 bases match TRBD1. Germline CDR1 is SGHTA and CDR2 is FQGNSA. V was clipped by 4 bases and J by 7 bases; unmatched bases: 7. The CDR3 has 14 amino acids. The CDR3 DNA reads as TGTGCCAGCAGCTACCGACAGGGCGGGAATGAGCAGTTCTTC. Its protein product is CASSYRQGGNEQFF.

The CDR3 reads CASSLEGISNQPQHF. The CDR3 nucleotides read TGTGCCAGCAGCTTGGAGGGGATTAGCAATCAGCCCCAGCATTTT. The chain is built from TRBV5-8 and TRBJ1-5; TRBD1 might be the D (5 bases). With 0 bases removed from V and 0 bases from J, the gap between germline ends came to 7 bases. There are 15 residues in the CDR3. Germline-derived CDR1 and CDR2 are SGHTS and YDEGEE.

This chain joins TRBV2 and TRBJ1-2; D possibly corresponds to TRBD1 (5 bases). CDR1 is SNHLY, CDR2 FYNNEI, per germline. The CDR3 has 12 residues. The V end was cut by 6 bases, the J end by 4 bases, with 9 bases between. The CDR3: CASRTDSYGYTF. DNA for the CDR3: TGTGCCAGCAGGACAGATTCCTATGGCTACACCTTC.

This chain links TRBV28 with TRBJ1-2, with 9 positions matching TRBD1. This CDR3 comprises 15 residues. The V segment lost 5 bases and the J segment 5 bases; nucleotides outside the gene matches: 9. The germline gives CDR1 MDHEN, CDR2 SYDVKM. CDR3 sequence reads: CASSATPGQGYGYTF. The CDR3 DNA reads TGTGCCAGCAGTGCGACTCCGGGACAGGGTTATGGCTACACCTTC.

The chain couples TRBV7-2 to TRBJ2-2; 8 bases line up with TRBD2. Germline values: CDR1 SGHTA, CDR2 FQGNSA. This CDR3 region has 15 residues. The V and J ends lost 5 bases and 6 bases, in that order; junction bases with no gene match: 8. The CDR3 bases are TGTGCCAGCAGCCCCGGGACTAGTTGGTCCGGGGAGCTGTTTTTT. Its translation is CASSPGTSWSGELFF.

This clone was detected a few times. CDR3 loop: CSSGARTGADTQYF. CDR3 DNA sequence: TGCAGCTCTGGGGCGAGGACAGGGGCAGATACGCAGTATTTT. The V and J genes are TRBV29-1 and TRBJ2-3; 9 positions agree with TRBD1. This CDR3 has 14 amino acids. Germline V lookup: CDR1 SQVTM, CDR2 ANQGSEA. The V segment lost 8 bases and the J segment 4 bases; nucleotides outside the gene matches: 10.

This clone was seen only once. The chain carries TRBV5-1 and TRBJ2-1, with D tentatively TRBD2 (6 bases). The CDR3 contains 16 residues. Germline V lookup: CDR1 SGHRS, CDR2 YFSETQ. Deletions cut 0 bases from V and 2 bases from J, with 12 bases between. The CDR3 DNA reads TGCGCCAGCAGCTTGGTTTCTAGCGAAACCTACAATGAGCAGTTCTTC. It is translated as CASSLVSSETYNEQFF.

The chain couples TRBV7-7 to TRBJ2-3; 8 nucleotides align to TRBD2. With 0 bases clipped from V and 5 bases from J, the junction kept 7 bases outside the gene matches. The CDR3 length is 16 residues. Germline CDR1 is SSHAT and CDR2 is FNYEAQ (reference sequence). This CDR3 is CASSLASAGGGDTQYF. CDR3 DNA sequence: TGTGCCAGCAGCTTAGCAAGCGCGGGAGGAGGAGATACGCAGTATTTT.

The CDR3, as DNA: TGCAGCGTCGCCCGGACAGGGTATTCCTACGAGCAGTACTTC. Translation gives CSVARTGYSYEQYF. V is TRBV29-1 and J is TRBJ2-7, with 8 positions matching TRBD1. The ends lost 6 bases at V and 1 base at J; junction bases unmatched: 8. The CDR3 sequence is 14 residues long. Germline assignment: CDR1 SQVTM and CDR2 ANQGSEA.

The chain carries TRBV5-1 and TRBJ2-7; TRBD2 is a possible D gene (6 bases). The CDR3 loop spans 14 amino acids. V was trimmed by 2 bases and J by 4 bases, leaving 13 bases between them. Germline V gives CDR1 SGHRS, CDR2 YFSETQ. The CDR3 DNA follows: TGCGCCAGCAGCTTCGGGGGAGCGGGTTACGAGCAGTACTTC. It specifies CASSFGGAGYEQYF.

V and J are TRBV4-2 and TRBJ2-2, with 14 bases aligning to TRBD2. Germline CDR1 and CDR2: LGHNA and YNFKEQ. J was trimmed by 6 bases and V by 0 bases; bases with no gene match: 3. This CDR3 is 17 amino acids long. This CDR3 reads CASSQDGTSGSPGELFF. CDR3 sequence (DNA): TGTGCCAGCAGCCAAGATGGGACTAGCGGGAGCCCCGGGGAGCTGTTTTTT.

J is TRBJ1-2 and V is TRBV25-1; TRBD1 might be the D (5 bases). V lost 3 bases and J lost 8, with 13 bases in between. Per the germline V gene, CDR1 is MGHDK and CDR2 is SYGVNS. The CDR3 is made up of 13 amino acids. CDR3 in DNA: TGTGCCAGCAGTGAGCCCGGGGGTCAAGGCTACACCTTC. Encoded protein: CASSEPGGQGYTF.

The rearrangement joins TRBV30 to TRBJ2-7, with D possibly matching TRBD1 (5 bases). Looked up from germline, CDR1 is GTSNPN and CDR2 is SVGIG (reference sequence). The germline V and J ends were trimmed by 2 bases and 6 bases, with 17 bases remaining between them. The CDR3 sequence is 14 residues long. The CDR3 here is CAWSPILRTGEQYF. The CDR3 bases are TGTGCCTGGAGTCCTATCTTGCGTACAGGCGAGCAGTACTTC.

As regards this clone: This sample includes further DNA sequences coding for the same CDR3. The rearrangement links TRBV5-1 to TRBJ2-7; maybe TRBD2 (5 bases). Germline V gives CDR1 SGHRS, CDR2 YFSETQ. The CDR3 has 12 residues. Trimming pared 0 bases from V and 4 bases from J, leaving 5 bases between. CDR3 sequence (DNA): TGCGCCAGCAGCTTGGGAGGGTACGAGCAGTACTTC. Protein product: CASSLGGYEQYF.

The chain links TRBV25-1 to TRBJ2-1; 12 bases align to TRBD2. Germline values: CDR1 MGHDK, CDR2 SYGVNS. With 4 bases clipped from V and 5 bases from J, the junction kept 6 bases outside the gene matches. The CDR3 runs to 16 residues. CDR3 sequence reads: CASSATLAGGHNEQFF. DNA of the CDR3: TGTGCCAGCAGTGCCACACTAGCGGGAGGCCACAATGAGCAGTTCTTC.

V and J are TRBV5-4 and TRBJ1-1, with D possibly TRBD1 on 6 matching bases. The V gene's germline CDR1 is SGHNT and CDR2 YYREEE (reference sequence). The germline V and J ends were trimmed by 0 bases and 6 bases, with 12 bases remaining between them. CDR3 length equals 14 residues. This CDR3 is CASSLGRGGAEAFF. CDR3 nucleotides: TGTGCCAGCAGCTTGGGCAGGGGAGGGGCTGAAGCTTTCTTT.